The clone carrying this T cell receptor (beta chain) was counted between two and nine times. This sample was taken from a study of T-cell memory formation after mild COVID-19. With 8 bases removed from V and 3 bases from J, the gap between germline ends came to 22 bases. The CDR3 is made up of 16 amino acids. The V gene's germline CDR1 is SEHNR and CDR2 FQNEAQ (reference sequence). TCRdb re-analysed the 5' RACE reads in MiXCR, keeping a single row per CDR3 protein. Of 250,000 to 350,000 distinct CDR3 sequences in the sample, roughly 15% were seen once. The receptor was derived from a man aged 18 to 29 who had mild COVID-19 (a few samples of this study predate the infection). Cell type and time point are not known. The source material was PBMCs or a T cell subset sorted from them (not recorded which). V is TRBV7-9 and J is TRBJ1-1; the D gene is possibly TRBD1 (5 bases). DNA for the CDR3: TGTGCCAGCGGCCTCTTACTAGGGATGGGGCACACTGAAGCTTTCTTT. This codes for CASGLLLGMGHTEAFF. Using reference TRBV7-9 and TRBJ1-1 for the parts outside the CDR3, the full variable domain is DTGVSQNPRHKITKRGQNVTFRCDPISEHNRLYWYRQTLGQGPEFLTYFQNEAQLEKSRLLSDRFSAERPKGSFSTLEIQRTEQGDSAMYLCASGLLLGMGHTEAFFGQGTRLTVV.